This T cell receptor (beta chain) was observed in a study of T cells after yellow fever vaccination. The CDR3 has 15 residues. Germline CDR1 is SGHNT and CDR2 is YYREEE (reference sequence). V was shortened by 5 bases and J by 5 bases, with 17 bases between the two germline ends. TCRdb re-called the 5' RACE reads with MiXCR, one entry per CDR3 protein. The sample has 450,000 to 600,000 distinct CDR3 sequences, about 14% seen once. This clonotype has only a few counts. The sequence was collected from a man younger than 45 who received the YFV17D yellow fever vaccine. This specimen was PBMCs, taken on the day of the yellow fever booster vaccination. The genes are TRBV5-4 and TRBJ2-1; D gene uncertain. The CDR3 loop is CASRSSELLNNEQFF. In DNA form, the CDR3 reads TGTGCCAGCAGGTCCAGCGAGCTACTTAACAATGAGCAGTTCTTC.